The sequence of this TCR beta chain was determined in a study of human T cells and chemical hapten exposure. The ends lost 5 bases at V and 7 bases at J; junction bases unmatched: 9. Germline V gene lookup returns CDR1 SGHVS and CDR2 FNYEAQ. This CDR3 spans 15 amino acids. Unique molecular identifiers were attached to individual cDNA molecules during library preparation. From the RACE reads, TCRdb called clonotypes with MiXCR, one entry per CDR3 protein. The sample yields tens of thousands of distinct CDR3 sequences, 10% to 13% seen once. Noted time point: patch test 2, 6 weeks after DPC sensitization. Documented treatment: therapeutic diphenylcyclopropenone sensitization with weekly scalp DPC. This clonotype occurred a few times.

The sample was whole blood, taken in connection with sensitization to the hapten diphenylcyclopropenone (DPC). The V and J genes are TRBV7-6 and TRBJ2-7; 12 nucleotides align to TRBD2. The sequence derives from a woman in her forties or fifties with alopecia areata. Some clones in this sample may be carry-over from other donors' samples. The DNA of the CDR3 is TGTGCCAGCAGCCGAGGACTAGCGGGAACGGGTGAGCAGTACTTC. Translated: CASSRGLAGTGEQYF. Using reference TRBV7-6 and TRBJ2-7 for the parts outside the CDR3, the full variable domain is GAGVSQSPRYKVTKRGQDVALRCDPISGHVSLYWYRQALGQGPEFLTYFNYEAQQDKSGLPNDRFSAERPEGSISTLTIQRTEQRDSAMYRCASSRGLAGTGEQYFGPGTRLTVT.